These T cell receptor beta chains were read from a single sample in a study of blood T cells in healthy people across ages. TCRdb itself ran the 5' RACE reads through MiXCR, one entry per CDR3 protein. This table holds 650,000 to 700,000 distinct CDR3 sequences, 32% found once. The sample taken for sequencing was blood. The receptors here all came from a woman over 75 in good health. Both conserved end residues are part of each CDR3. D genes are given only for firm matches. The size of a clone is reported for some rows only, either as once, few or many, or as a class for expanded clones.

j_call clone_size v_call d_call cdr3_aa cdr3_nt
TRBJ2-7 many TRBV7-9 TRBD1 CASSPILGQGSSYEQYF TGTGCCAGCAGCCCCATCCTGGGACAGGGCTCCTCGTACGAGCAGTACTTC
TRBJ1-5 few TRBV30 - CAWSAGVNNQPQHF TGTGCCTGGAGTGCCGGGGTTAACAATCAGCCCCAGCATTTT
TRBJ2-4 - TRBV21-1 - CASSHGLRLAKNIQYF TGTGCCAGCAGCCACGGGCTGAGGCTAGCCAAAAACATTCAGTACTTC
TRBJ2-5 - TRBV7-9 - CTSSSWTNSDNEQYF TGTACCAGCAGCTCTTGGACTAACAGCGACAATGAGCAGTACTTC
TRBJ1-4 few TRBV25-1 TRBD1 CASSGDSSNEKLFF TGTGCCAGCAGCGGGGACAGCTCTAATGAAAAACTGTTTTTT
TRBJ1-1 - TRBV7-2 - CASSLVSARATEAFF TGTGCCAGCAGCTTAGTCTCCGCGAGGGCCACTGAAGCTTTCTTT
TRBJ2-6 many TRBV15 TRBD2 CATSRLTSGVAGANVLTF TGTGCCACCAGCAGATTGACTAGCGGGGTTGCTGGGGCCAACGTCCTGACTTTC
TRBJ2-7 - TRBV12-3/TRBV12-4 - CASTLEARGAYEQYF TGCGCCAGCACCCTGGAGGCAAGAGGGGCCTACGAGCAGTACTTC
TRBJ2-5 - TRBV5-1 - CASSFDSETQYF TGCGCCAGCAGCTTTGATTCAGAGACCCAGTACTTC
TRBJ2-7 - TRBV6-4 TRBD2 CASSGLAGAGWYEQYF TGTGCCAGCAGTGGACTAGCGGGGGCCGGTTGGTACGAGCAGTACTTC
TRBJ2-7 - TRBV6-6 - CASSPTAGPVQYF TGTGCCAGCAGTCCCACCGCGGGTCCCGTGCAGTACTTC
TRBJ2-2 - TRBV7-9 TRBD1 CASSGPGQGYTGELFF TGTGCCAGCAGTGGCCCGGGACAGGGATACACCGGGGAGCTGTTTTTT
TRBJ2-3 - TRBV12-3/TRBV12-4 TRBD2 CASSLGTSGDADVQYF TGTGCCAGCAGTTTAGGGACTAGCGGGGACGCAGATGTGCAGTATTTT
TRBJ2-2 few TRBV15 - CATSTPGTANTGELFF TGTGCCACCAGCACCCCCGGGACCGCGAACACCGGGGAGCTGTTTTTT
TRBJ2-5 many TRBV7-2 TRBD2 CASSLSSGGIREQYF TGTGCCAGCAGCTTATCTAGCGGGGGTATTAGGGAGCAGTACTTC
TRBJ1-5 few TRBV12-3/TRBV12-4 TRBD1 CASSLEVGTADSNQPQHF TGTGCCAGCAGTTTAGAAGTTGGGACAGCGGATAGCAATCAGCCCCAGCATTTT
TRBJ2-5 many TRBV7-2 - CASSLVPGKETQYF TGTGCCAGCAGCTTAGTCCCAGGGAAAGAGACCCAGTACTTC
TRBJ1-4 - TRBV7-2 TRBD1 CASSLDGAGGEKLFF TGTGCCAGCAGCTTAGACGGGGCAGGGGGTGAAAAACTGTTTTTT
TRBJ1-1 - TRBV3-1 - CASSQVLSRGQDAFF TGTGCCAGCAGCCAAGTCCTCTCCCGAGGGCAGGATGCTTTCTTT
TRBJ2-7 many TRBV20-1 - CSARALQGAEQYF TGCAGTGCTAGAGCACTCCAGGGTGCCGAGCAGTACTTC
TRBJ2-1 - TRBV6-5 TRBD2 CASSAGISGGREQFF TGTGCCAGCAGTGCCGGGATCAGCGGGGGTCGAGAGCAGTTCTTC
TRBJ2-3 many TRBV12-3/TRBV12-4 TRBD1 CASSSGQGSDTQYF TGTGCCAGCAGTTCAGGACAGGGGTCGGATACGCAGTATTTT
TRBJ2-5 many TRBV5-8 - CASSVGTRYQETQYF TGTGCCAGCAGCGTAGGGACCAGGTACCAAGAGACCCAGTACTTC
TRBJ2-2 - TRBV10-3 - CAISDGIGELFF TGTGCCATCAGTGATGGGATCGGGGAGCTGTTTTTT
TRBJ1-6 - TRBV6-5 - CASSYSHKGYNSPLHF TGTGCCAGCAGTTACTCCCACAAAGGGTATAATTCACCCCTCCACTTT
TRBJ2-6 many TRBV4-3 - CASSSGAGANVLTF TGCGCCAGCAGCTCAGGGGCTGGGGCCAACGTCCTGACTTTC
TRBJ2-7 - TRBV10-3 - CAISEPGGVSYEQYF TGTGCCATCAGTGAGCCGGGCGGGGTTTCCTACGAGCAGTACTTC